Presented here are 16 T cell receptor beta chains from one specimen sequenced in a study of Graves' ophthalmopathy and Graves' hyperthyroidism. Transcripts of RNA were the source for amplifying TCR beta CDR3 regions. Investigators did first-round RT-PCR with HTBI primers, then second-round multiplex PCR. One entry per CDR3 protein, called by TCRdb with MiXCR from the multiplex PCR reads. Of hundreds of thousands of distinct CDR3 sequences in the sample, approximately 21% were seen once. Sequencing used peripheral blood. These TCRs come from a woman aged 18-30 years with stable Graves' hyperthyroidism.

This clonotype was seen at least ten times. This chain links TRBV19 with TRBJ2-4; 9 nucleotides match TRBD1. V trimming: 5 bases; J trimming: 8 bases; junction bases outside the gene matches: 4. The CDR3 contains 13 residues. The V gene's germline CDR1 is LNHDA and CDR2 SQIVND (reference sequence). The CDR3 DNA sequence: TGTGCCAGTAGTGTCGACAGGGGGGACATTCAGTACTTC. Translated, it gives CASSVDRGDIQYF.

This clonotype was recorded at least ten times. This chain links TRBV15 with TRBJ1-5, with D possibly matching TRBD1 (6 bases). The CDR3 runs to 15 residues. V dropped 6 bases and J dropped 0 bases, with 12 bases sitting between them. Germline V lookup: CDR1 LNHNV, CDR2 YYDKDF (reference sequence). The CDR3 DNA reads TGTGCCACCAGTTTCGCAGGGGCTAGCAATCAGCCCCAGCATTTT. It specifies CATSFAGASNQPQHF. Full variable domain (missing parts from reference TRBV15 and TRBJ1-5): DAMVIQNPRYQVTQFGKPVTLSCSQTLNHNVMYWYQQKSSQAPKLLFHYYDKDFNNEADTPDNFQSRRPNTSFCFLDIRSPGLGDTAMYLCATSFAGASNQPQHFGDGTRLSIL.

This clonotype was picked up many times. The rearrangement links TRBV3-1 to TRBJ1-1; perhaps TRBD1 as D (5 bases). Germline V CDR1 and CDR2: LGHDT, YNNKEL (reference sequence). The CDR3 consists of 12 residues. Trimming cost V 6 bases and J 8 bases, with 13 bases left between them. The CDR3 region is CASRAHRSEAFF. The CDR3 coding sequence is TGTGCCAGCAGGGCCCACAGGTCGGAAGCTTTCTTT. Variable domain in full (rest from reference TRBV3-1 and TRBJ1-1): DTAVSQTPKYLVTQMGNDKSIKCEQNLGHDTMYWYKQDSKKFLKIMFSYNNKELIINETVPNRFSPKSPDKAHLNLHINSLELGDSAVYFCASRAHRSEAFFGQGTRLTVV.

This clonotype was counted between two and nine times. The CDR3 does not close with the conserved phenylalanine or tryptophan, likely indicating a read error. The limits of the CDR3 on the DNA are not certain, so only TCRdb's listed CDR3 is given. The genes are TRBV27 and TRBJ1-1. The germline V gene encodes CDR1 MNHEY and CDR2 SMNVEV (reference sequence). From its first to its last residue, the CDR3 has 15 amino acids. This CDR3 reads CASSLISQMNTEACL.

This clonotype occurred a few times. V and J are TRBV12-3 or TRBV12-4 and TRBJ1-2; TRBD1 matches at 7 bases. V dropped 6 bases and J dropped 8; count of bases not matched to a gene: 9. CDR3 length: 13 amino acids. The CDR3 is CASSLNTGDGYTF. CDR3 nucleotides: TGTGCCAGCAGCTTGAATACAGGGGACGGCTACACCTTC.

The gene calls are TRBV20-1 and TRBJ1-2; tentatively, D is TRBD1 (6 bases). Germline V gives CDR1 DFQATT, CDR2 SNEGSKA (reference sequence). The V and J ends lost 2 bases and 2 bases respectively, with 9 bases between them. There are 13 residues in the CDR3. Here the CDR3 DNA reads TGCAGTGCTAGATCCGGGGGCAACTATGGCTACACCTTC. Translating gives CSARSGGNYGYTF.

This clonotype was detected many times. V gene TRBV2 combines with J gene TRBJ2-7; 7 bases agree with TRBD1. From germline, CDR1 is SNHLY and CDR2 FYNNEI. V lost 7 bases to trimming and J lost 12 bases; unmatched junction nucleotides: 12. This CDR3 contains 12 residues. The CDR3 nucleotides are TGTGCCAGCACCAGAAGGTCGGGACAGTCGTACTTC. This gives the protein CASTRRSGQSYF.

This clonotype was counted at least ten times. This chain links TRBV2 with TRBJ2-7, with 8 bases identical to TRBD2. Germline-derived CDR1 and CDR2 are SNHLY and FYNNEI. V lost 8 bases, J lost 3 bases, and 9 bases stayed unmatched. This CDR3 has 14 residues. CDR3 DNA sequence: TGTGCCAGCGGACGGACTAGCACAGTCTACGAGCAGTACTTC. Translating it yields CASGRTSTVYEQYF.

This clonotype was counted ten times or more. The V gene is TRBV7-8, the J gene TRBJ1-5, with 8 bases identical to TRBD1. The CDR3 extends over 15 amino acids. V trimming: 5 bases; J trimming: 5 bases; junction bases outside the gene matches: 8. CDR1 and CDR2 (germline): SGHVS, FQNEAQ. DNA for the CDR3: TGTGCCAGCAGCCGGACAGGGTCTCCATATCAGCCCCAGCATTTT. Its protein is CASSRTGSPYQPQHF.

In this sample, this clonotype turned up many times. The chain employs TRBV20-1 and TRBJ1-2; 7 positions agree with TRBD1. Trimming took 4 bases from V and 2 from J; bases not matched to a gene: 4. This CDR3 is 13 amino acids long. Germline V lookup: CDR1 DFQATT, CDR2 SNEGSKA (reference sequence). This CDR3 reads CSAKTGYNYGYTF. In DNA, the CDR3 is TGCAGTGCTAAGACAGGGTACAACTATGGCTACACCTTC.

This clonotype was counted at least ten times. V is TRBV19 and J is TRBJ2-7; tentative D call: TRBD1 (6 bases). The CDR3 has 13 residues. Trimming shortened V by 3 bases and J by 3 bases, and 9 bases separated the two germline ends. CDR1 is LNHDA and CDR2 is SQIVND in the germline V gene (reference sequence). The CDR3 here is CASSIRRGYEQYF. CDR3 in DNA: TGTGCCAGTAGTATCCGCAGGGGCTACGAGCAGTACTTC.

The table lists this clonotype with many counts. CDR3 nucleotide sequence: TGTGCCAGCAGTTACTTCGGGGACCCAGAGACCCAGTACTTC. It yields the protein CASSYFGDPETQYF. The genes are TRBV6-5 and TRBJ2-5; either TRBD1 or TRBD2 may supply D (5 bases each). Per the germline V gene, CDR1 is MNHEY and CDR2 is SVGAGI. The CDR3 has 14 residues. Trimming removed 1 base at V and 4 bases at J, with 10 bases between.

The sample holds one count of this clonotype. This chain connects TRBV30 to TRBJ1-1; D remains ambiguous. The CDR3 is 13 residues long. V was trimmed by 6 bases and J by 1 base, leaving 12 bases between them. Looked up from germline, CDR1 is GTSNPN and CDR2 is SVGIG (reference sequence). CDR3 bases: TGTGCCTGCACCTCTCAAACGAACACTGAAGCTTTCTTT. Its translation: CACTSQTNTEAFF.

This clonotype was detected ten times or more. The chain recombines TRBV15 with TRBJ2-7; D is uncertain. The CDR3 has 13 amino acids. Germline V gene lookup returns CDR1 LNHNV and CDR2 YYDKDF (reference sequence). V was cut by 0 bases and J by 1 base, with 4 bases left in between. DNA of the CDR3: TGTGCCACCAGCAGAGATATTTCCTACGAGCAGTACTTC. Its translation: CATSRDISYEQYF.

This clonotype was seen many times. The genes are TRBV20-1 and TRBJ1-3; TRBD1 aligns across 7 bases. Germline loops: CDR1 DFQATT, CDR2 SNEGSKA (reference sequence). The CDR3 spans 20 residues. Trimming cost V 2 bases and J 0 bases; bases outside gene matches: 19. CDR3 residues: CSARRRRGQFETFSGNTIYF. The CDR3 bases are TGCAGTGCTAGAAGGAGGCGGGGACAGTTCGAAACCTTCTCTGGAAACACCATATATTTT.

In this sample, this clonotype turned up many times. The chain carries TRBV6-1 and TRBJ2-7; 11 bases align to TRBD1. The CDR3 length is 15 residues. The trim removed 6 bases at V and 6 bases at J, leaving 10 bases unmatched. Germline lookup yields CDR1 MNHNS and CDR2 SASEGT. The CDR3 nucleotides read TGTGCCAGCAGAATCCAGGGACAGGGGGTGTTCGAGCAGTACTTC. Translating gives CASRIQGQGVFEQYF.